This T cell receptor (beta chain) originates from a study of regulatory T cells in long-lasting Graves disease. In its sample, this clonotype was seen many times. The target antigen is unknown. J was trimmed by 4 bases and V by 5 bases; bases with no gene match: 6. CDR1 and CDR2 from the germline V gene are SGHAT and FQNNGV. This CDR3 has 15 amino acids. Study outcomes and limitations: Gene preferences differed: TRBV28, TRBJ1-2, TRBJ2-5 in persistent cases.

Time point of the sample: newly diagnosed GD, antithyroid drugs for less than 3 months. After RNA was extracted from PBMCs, the TCR library was made from it. Researchers made TCR beta libraries by using iRepertoire HTBI primers and running Arm-PCR on CDR3 regions. Each CDR3 protein gets one entry after TCRdb re-called the multiplex PCR reads with MiXCR. Of about 470,000 distinct CDR3 sequences in the sample, approximately 15% are singletons; the top ten hold approximately 15%. This sample was also put to use in a study of T cells in Graves' hyperthyroidism and ophthalmopathy. That investigation notes: An absence of ophthalmopathy progression within 18 months meant stable Graves' hyperthyroidism.

This receptor was obtained from a woman aged 25 to 39 with Graves disease. This rearrangement joins TRBV11-2 to TRBJ1-3; 9 nucleotides align to TRBD1. Specimen: peripheral blood mononuclear cells (PBMCs), collected at new diagnosis, from a patient treated with antithyroid drugs. This CDR3 reads CASSRPGTGGNTIYF. In DNA, the CDR3 is TGTGCCAGCAGCCGGCCCGGGACAGGGGGAAACACCATATATTTT.